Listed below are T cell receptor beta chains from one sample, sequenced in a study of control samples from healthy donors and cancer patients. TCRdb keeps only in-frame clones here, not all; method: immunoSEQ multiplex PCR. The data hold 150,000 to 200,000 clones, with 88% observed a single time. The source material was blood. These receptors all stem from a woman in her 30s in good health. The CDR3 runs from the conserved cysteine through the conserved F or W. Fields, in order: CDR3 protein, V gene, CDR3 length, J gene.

CDR3: CASSMGRGNGYTF
V: TRBV19
length: 13
J: TRBJ1-2

CDR3: CASISGTLGNTEAFF
V: TRBV6-6
length: 15
J: TRBJ1-1

CDR3: CASSHPTGGNGELFF
V: TRBV3-1/TRBV3-2
length: 15
J: TRBJ2-2

CDR3: CASSLSLESNEQFF
V: TRBV5-1
length: 14
J: TRBJ2-1

CDR3: CASRNPGHYNSPLHF
V: TRBV6-6
length: 15
J: TRBJ1-6

CDR3: CASSLKGQGNAGNTIYF
V: TRBV27
length: 17
J: TRBJ1-3

CDR3: CASSLQGNTIYF
V: TRBV7-2
length: 12
J: TRBJ1-3

CDR3: CASSLLGWEQFF
V: TRBV3-1/TRBV3-2
length: 12
J: TRBJ2-1

CDR3: CASSLPGLSDTQYF
V: TRBV7-9
length: 14
J: TRBJ2-3

CDR3: CASSLQRESYEQYF
V: TRBV4-1
length: 14
J: TRBJ2-7

CDR3: CASSPPSGGAGTEAFF
V: TRBV18
length: 16
J: TRBJ1-1

CDR3: CASSLGGGGYTF
V: TRBV5-4
length: 12
J: TRBJ1-2

CDR3: CASRALYEAFF
V: TRBV12-3/TRBV12-4
length: 11
J: TRBJ1-1